The present TCR beta chain was sequenced within a study of T cell responses to AZD1222 COVID-19 vaccine (dated by TCRdb to the early 2020s). About the investigation overall: AZD1222 recipients with second doses at about 4 weeks or about 12 weeks were pooled, because spike-specific TCR depth and breadth did not differ between schedules. TCR sequencing covered more than 230 trial participants: 207 given two doses of AZD1222 and about 26 given two doses of MenACWY control vaccine. Enrollment into the trials was organized by age into subgroups of 18-55, 56-69 and 70-plus years, and those subgroups contained about 160, 30 and 59 TCR-sequenced participants, respectively.

Reading the germline V gene gives CDR1 SGHRS and CDR2 YFSETQ. From the cysteine through the phenylalanine, the CDR3 covers 16 amino acids. The kept DNA is CDR3 alone, 48 bases in frame from the first base. The V end gives up 0 bases and the J end 5 bases, leaving 5 bases in the junction not matched to a gene. The CDR3 regions of human TCRbeta chains were subjected to immunosequencing. Concerning the study's data processing: Repertoire TCRs were matched against a reference library of SARS-CoV-2-specific TCRs generated with the MIRA antigen-specificity platform. Breadth was defined as the fraction of unique TCRs that were SARS-CoV-2-associated, and depth was defined as the fraction of total T cells that were SARS-CoV-2-associated. Using the MIRA data, each spike-specific TCR was mapped to the spike region that the TCR reacts to and placed in a CD4 or CD8 class. Log10-transformed breadth and depth values were compared by one-way ANOVA with Sidak's multiple comparisons tests. Drawn from immuneACCESS, this table holds only the in-frame rearrangements with V and J called that TCRdb kept. Clones are partly lost; checked studies trace under half to an unresolved V gene and leave the rest unexplained. Clone size and the V and J calls come from that table; the DNA yielded D and trimming. In all, the sample holds roughly 140,000 clones, and 88% of those were seen once. In total, the top ten clones hold approximately 2.1% of the sample.

This clone was counted a single time. Its specific antigen is unknown. No clone much larger than this one lies a single base away; base qualities are absent. General conclusions and limits of the study: After two AZD1222 doses, spike-specific TCR breadth and depth were significantly higher than at day 0 and than in MenACWY recipients. The vaccine-associated CD4 TCRs covered the entire spike protein, and the dominant responses fell in regions 160-218 and 743-854. In the small 56-69-year group, the increase in depth fell short of significance, most likely because of low power. Conclusions about previously exposed vaccinees are limited because only five or six AZD1222 recipients were SARS-CoV-2 seropositive at baseline. Participants were mostly white British, with more females than males. The authors suggested clonal diversity may have been underestimated. Because no day 14 peak-response samples were available, the repertoires could be characterized only after the peak T cell response. Reportedly, close to half of the unique spike-specific TCRs recognized epitopes lying outside the regions that are mutated in the B.1.351 and B.1.1.7 variants.

This sample's time point label indicates: baseline before first vaccination. Vaccinee samples came from UK trials COV001 and COV002, including a single-blind randomized controlled phase 2/3 trial of AZD1222 (ChAdOx1 nCoV-19) in healthy adults. For TCRbeta chain sequencing, PBMC samples from trial participants were taken at day 0 and at day 28 after the second dose. The V gene is TRBV5-1 and the J gene is TRBJ1-4; TRBD1 matches 9 bases in the middle. The specimen was peripheral blood, collected on day 0 of AZD1222 vaccination. The TCR was taken from an adult in good health. The CDR3 reads CASSLGPGQGNEKLFF. The nucleotide sequence is given as TGCGCCAGCAGCTTGGGTCCGGGACAGGGCAATGAAAAACTGTTTTTT.